Below, 9 T cell receptor beta chains from the same sample are listed, as sequenced in a study of blood T cell repertoires in COVID-19. This table comes from immunoSEQ multiplex PCR, and its TCRdb copy is limited to in-frame clones, with some not included. The data show approximately 210,000 clones, 92% seen once. The sequencing sample was made of peripheral blood. Every receptor here comes from a man aged 25-40 years with acute or convalescent COVID-19.

This chain links TRBV18 with TRBJ1-3, with TRBD1 as a possible D gene (6 bases). From germline, CDR1 is KGHSH and CDR2 LQKENI. The ends were cut back, 5 bases at V and 1 base at J, with 18 bases in the middle. There are 17 residues in the CDR3. The CDR3 nucleotides are TGTGCCAGCTCAATGGTCGGTACAGGGCTATCTGGAAACACCATATATTTT. This encodes CASSMVGTGLSGNTIYF.

The chain uses TRBV11-1 and TRBJ1-2; possible D gene TRBD1, 6 bases. The CDR3 is 14 residues long. Germline V CDR1 and CDR2: SGHAT, FQDESV (reference sequence). V was cut by 1 base and J by 5 bases, with 11 bases left in between. The CDR3 DNA reads TGTGCCAGCAGCTTAGATGGCAGGGGATATGGCTACACCTTC. It encodes CASSLDGRGYGYTF.

The chain recombines TRBV7-9 with TRBJ1-1; tentative D call: TRBD1 (6 bases). Germline loops: CDR1 SEHNR, CDR2 FQNEAQ (reference sequence). V lost 6 bases and J 8 bases, leaving 16 bases between the germline ends. The CDR3 has 13 amino acids. CDR3 region: CASSFGFGTEAFF. The CDR3 DNA reads TGTGCCAGCAGTTTCGGGTTCGGGACAGAAGCTTTCTTT.

In regard to this clone: Since a much larger clone is just one base distant, this may be a read error. The chain couples TRBV27 to TRBJ1-5, with unresolved D. The CDR3 sequence is 13 residues long. Germline-derived CDR1 and CDR2 are MNHEY and SMNVEV (reference sequence). The germline V and J ends were trimmed by 4 bases and 0 bases, with 4 bases remaining between them. As DNA, the CDR3 is TGTGCCAGCAGTTACTATAGCAATCAGCCCCAGCATTTT. It yields the protein CASSYYSNQPQHF.

This CDR3 is CASSSRTSGGSSYNEQFF. The CDR3 DNA sequence: TGTGCCAGCAGCAGCAGGACTAGCGGGGGGAGCTCCTACAATGAGCAGTTCTTC. The rearrangement uses TRBV7-9 and TRBJ2-1, with 14 bases that match TRBD2. CDR3 size: 18 residues. Per the germline V gene, CDR1 is SEHNR and CDR2 is FQNEAQ (reference sequence). The V segment lost 5 bases and the J segment 0 bases; nucleotides outside the gene matches: 6.

The J gene is TRBJ2-7, the V gene TRBV19; 7 bases map to TRBD1. V shed 6 bases, J shed 7 bases, and the junction held 9 bases outside the gene matches. Germline CDR1 LNHDA, CDR2 SQIVND (reference sequence). The CDR3 has 13 residues. CDR3 amino acids: CASSDYRGREQYF. The CDR3 DNA follows: TGTGCCAGTAGCGACTACAGGGGCAGGGAGCAGTACTTC.

The chain carries TRBV5-6 and TRBJ2-7, with TRBD1 as a possible D gene (6 bases). With 4 bases removed from V and 3 bases from J, the gap between germline ends came to 11 bases. Germline CDR1 is SGHDT and CDR2 is YYEEEE. The CDR3 runs to 13 residues. The CDR3 loop reads CASSPGTFYEQYF. In nucleotides, the CDR3 is TGTGCCAGCAGCCCCGGGACATTCTACGAGCAGTACTTC.

The genes are TRBV6-5 and TRBJ1-5; 7 positions match TRBD1. The length of the CDR3 is 16 residues. V shed 0 bases, J shed 4 bases, and the junction held 6 bases outside the gene matches. Germline V gene data show CDR1 as MNHEY and CDR2 as SVGAGI. This CDR3 is CASSYSGRGQNQPQHF. CDR3 DNA sequence: TGTGCCAGCAGTTACTCGGGTAGGGGGCAGAATCAGCCCCAGCATTTT.

The V gene is TRBV5-1, the J gene TRBJ1-5; D is perhaps TRBD1 (6 bases). The CDR3 consists of 14 residues. With 1 base removed from V and 7 bases from J, the gap between germline ends came to 12 bases. Germline lookup yields CDR1 SGHRS and CDR2 YFSETQ. The CDR3 loop is CASSLMGAEQPQHF. The CDR3 nucleotides read TGCGCCAGCAGCTTGATGGGGGCTGAGCAGCCCCAGCATTTT.